A single sample is the source of the 19 T cell receptor beta chains below, sequenced in a study of post-analysis software for immune sequencing data. Study-wide points: TRBV segments more frequent in patients than in controls numbered five and included TRBV5-6, TRBV5-1 and TRBV20-1.

These receptors have no identified antigens. cDNA libraries of TCR beta carried unique molecular identifiers. Via MiXCR, TCRdb re-called the PCR reads, giving one row per CDR3 protein. The data hold some 690,000 distinct CDR3 sequences, with approximately 59% observed a single time. The specimen was blood. The origin of the receptors is a girl aged 2-9 years with multiple sclerosis.

The chain has TRBV7-2 and TRBJ2-3; no reliable D call. Trimming pared 6 bases from V and 4 bases from J, leaving 11 bases between. The CDR3 runs to 13 residues. Looked up from germline, CDR1 is SGHTA and CDR2 is FQGNSA. CDR3 region: CASSLTVPDTQYF. The CDR3 nucleotides are TGTGCCAGCAGTCTTACAGTACCAGATACGCAGTATTTT.

For the CDR3, the DNA is TGTGCCATCCGGCGGACTCTGGGGAATGAGCAGTTCTTC. The encoded protein is CAIRRTLGNEQFF. This rearrangement joins TRBV10-3 to TRBJ2-1; possible D gene TRBD2, 5 bases. The CDR3 is 13 residues long. Per the germline V gene, CDR1 is ENHRY and CDR2 is SYGVKD. V shed 8 bases and J shed 7 bases, with 15 bases lying between them.

This clonotype has only one observation. The J gene is TRBJ2-7, the V gene TRBV7-9, with TRBD2 matching over 8 bases. Unmatched junction bases numbered 10, after V lost 5 bases and J lost 4 bases. CDR3 length: 15 amino acids. Germline-derived CDR1 and CDR2 are SEHNR and FQNEAQ (reference sequence). The DNA of the CDR3 is TGTGCCAGCAGCCCGGGACTAGTAAGGACATACGAGCAGTACTTC. Residues: CASSPGLVRTYEQYF.

The chain joins TRBV19 to TRBJ1-2, with a weak D call TRBD1 (5 bases). CDR1 and CDR2 (germline): LNHDA, SQIVND (reference sequence). The CDR3 length is 14 residues. The ends were cut back, 7 bases at V and 5 bases at J, with 17 bases in the middle. Here the CDR3 DNA reads TGTGCCAGTACCATACCTCAGGGACCTTATGGCTACACCTTC. Translating gives CASTIPQGPYGYTF.

This chain links TRBV20-1 with TRBJ1-2; maybe TRBD1 (6 bases). The germline V gene has CDR1 DFQATT and CDR2 SNEGSKA (reference sequence). The CDR3 is made up of 13 amino acids. Trimming took 6 bases from V and 5 from J, leaving 16 bases between them. The CDR3 is CSAPTGERYGYTF. The CDR3 coding sequence is TGCAGTGCCCCGACAGGCGAGAGGTATGGCTACACCTTC.

The CDR3 loop is CAISEDGTGFGYTF. CDR3 sequence (DNA): TGTGCCATCAGTGAGGATGGGACAGGGTTCGGCTACACCTTC. The gene calls are TRBV10-3 and TRBJ1-2; 9 positions agree with TRBD1. CDR1 and CDR2 from the germline V gene are ENHRY and SYGVKD. The CDR3 has 14 residues. Trimming at V came to 2 bases and at J to 8 bases, leaving 6 bases not matched to a gene.

This clonotype was recorded once. V usage is TRBV29-1 and J usage is TRBJ2-5; D is perhaps TRBD1 or TRBD2 (7 bases each). The CDR3 spans 15 residues. Deletions cut 6 bases from V and 2 bases from J, with 19 bases between. Germline V CDR1 and CDR2: SQVTM, ANQGSEA. The DNA for the CDR3 is TGCAGCGTCGCGGGACAGCCGGGAGGTCAAGAGACCCAGTACTTC. Translated: CSVAGQPGGQETQYF.

J is TRBJ1-2 and V is TRBV5-6, with unresolved D. This CDR3 has 13 residues. V lost 0 bases to trimming and J lost 8 bases, with 11 bases between them. Germline V gives CDR1 SGHDT, CDR2 YYEEEE. CDR3 sequence reads: CASSLAGDPGYTF. The CDR3 nucleotides read TGTGCCAGCAGCTTGGCCGGAGATCCCGGCTACACCTTC.

The V call is TRBV3-1, the J call TRBJ2-3, with 8 bases lining up with TRBD2. Per germline, CDR1 LGHDT and CDR2 YNNKEL (reference sequence). Unmatched junction bases numbered 14, after V lost 0 bases and J lost 0 bases. This CDR3 has 20 residues. This chain's CDR3 is CASSQDLGTSGSGSTDTQYF. The CDR3 DNA sequence: TGTGCCAGCAGCCAAGATCTTGGAACTAGCGGAAGTGGTAGCACAGATACGCAGTATTTT.

This rearrangement joins TRBV4-3 to TRBJ1-1; 7 bases map to TRBD1. CDR1 is LGHNA and CDR2 is YSLEER in the germline V gene. This CDR3 has 16 residues. V was clipped by 3 bases and J by 0 bases; unmatched bases: 7. The CDR3 bases are TGCGCCAGCAGCCAGACGACAGGGCACATGAACACTGAAGCTTTCTTT. Translated: CASSQTTGHMNTEAFF.

Only a few counts were recorded for this clonotype. The chain carries TRBV7-2 and TRBJ1-2; D call uncertain. CDR1 SGHTA and CDR2 FQGNSA come from the germline V gene. The CDR3 consists of 11 residues. V was clipped by 4 bases and J by 10 bases, with 10 bases between them. CDR3 sequence (DNA): TGTGCCAGCAGCTCCGATCATGACTACACCTTC. Amino acid sequence: CASSSDHDYTF.

V gene TRBV15 combines with J gene TRBJ2-4, with D perhaps assigned TRBD1 or TRBD2 (6 bases each). CDR1 and CDR2 from the germline V gene are LNHNV and YYDKDF (reference sequence). The length of the CDR3 is 16 residues. Trimming took off 1 base at V and 1 base at J, with 11 bases between the two ends. In DNA, the CDR3 is TGTGCCACCAGCAGAGCCGGGGGCAGTGCCAAAAACATTCAGTACTTC. Protein sequence: CATSRAGGSAKNIQYF. Full variable domain (missing parts from reference TRBV15 and TRBJ2-4): DAMVIQNPRYQVTQFGKPVTLSCSQTLNHNVMYWYQQKSSQAPKLLFHYYDKDFNNEADTPDNFQSRRPNTSFCFLDIRSPGLGDTAMYLCATSRAGGSAKNIQYFGAGTRLSVL.

This clonotype turned up a few times. This rearrangement joins TRBV13 to TRBJ1-1; TRBD1 might be the D (5 bases). V dropped 5 bases and J dropped 3 bases, with 13 bases sitting between them. This CDR3 is 14 amino acids long. Germline CDR1 PRHDT, CDR2 FYEKMQ (reference sequence). CDR3 region: CASSLRPGDTEAFF. In DNA form, the CDR3 reads TGTGCCAGCAGCCTGCGCCCGGGGGACACTGAAGCTTTCTTT.

V and J are TRBV12-3 or TRBV12-4 and TRBJ2-5; the D gene is possibly TRBD1 (5 bases). There are 14 residues in the CDR3. Trimming cost V 7 bases and J 9 bases, with 21 bases left between them. The CDR3 loop reads CASNLAATQGAQYF. The CDR3 DNA reads as TGTGCCAGCAACTTAGCAGCGACCCAGGGTGCCCAGTACTTC.

This clonotype was seen only once. This chain uses TRBV2 with TRBJ2-3; TRBD2 aligns across 7 bases. The CDR3 contains 15 residues. CDR1 and CDR2 (germline): SNHLY, FYNNEI. Unmatched junction bases numbered 6, after V lost 6 bases and J lost 0 bases. The CDR3 DNA is TGTGCCAGCAGGCCGGGACTATCCAGCACAGATACGCAGTATTTT. This sequence encodes CASRPGLSSTDTQYF.

This clonotype was detected only a few times. The chain links TRBV20-1 to TRBJ2-3, with 7 bases lining up with TRBD2. The CDR3 loop spans 15 amino acids. V was pared by 4 bases and J by 5 bases, with 12 bases of the junction left unmatched. The V gene's germline CDR1 is DFQATT and CDR2 SNEGSKA (reference sequence). The CDR3 reads CSATLPAGLGDTQYF. In DNA, the CDR3 is TGCAGTGCTACCCTTCCAGCGGGATTAGGAGATACGCAGTATTTT.

The genes are TRBV6-6 and TRBJ2-2, with D uncertain. Deletions cut 0 bases from V and 6 bases from J, with 8 bases between. Germline assignment: CDR1 MNHNY and CDR2 SVGAGI (reference sequence). The CDR3 contains 14 residues. CDR3: CASSYSDRPGELFF. Here the CDR3 DNA reads TGTGCCAGCAGTTACTCGGACCGACCCGGGGAGCTGTTTTTT.

In DNA, the CDR3 is TGTGCCAGCAGCCAGGAAAGCCCCGACTCTGGGGCCAACGTCCTGACTTTC. Translating it yields CASSQESPDSGANVLTF. The V gene is TRBV4-2, the J gene TRBJ2-6, with D unclear. V was cut by 3 bases and J by 0 bases, with 12 bases left in between. Germline-derived CDR1 and CDR2 are LGHNA and YNFKEQ. This CDR3 contains 17 residues.

The chain couples TRBV20-1 to TRBJ2-1; 7 bases map to TRBD1. V lost 3 bases to trimming and J lost 5 bases; unmatched junction nucleotides: 7. Germline CDR1 is DFQATT and CDR2 is SNEGSKA (reference sequence). The length of the CDR3 is 14 residues. The CDR3 reads CSASKGAWDNEQFF. The CDR3 DNA reads TGCAGTGCTAGTAAGGGGGCCTGGGACAATGAGCAGTTCTTC.